One and the same sample provided the 18 T cell receptor beta chains below, sequenced in a study of response to subunit inactivated influenza vaccine. TCRdb re-analysed the RT-PCR reads in MiXCR, keeping a single row per CDR3 protein. The table includes around 500,000 distinct CDR3 sequences, approximately 11% detected once. Here the sequenced sample was PBMCs from blood, taken more than 35 days after vaccination. These TCRs come from a man aged 50 to 59 who received an inactivated influenza vaccine.

The chain uses TRBV7-2 and TRBJ2-3; 12 bases are shared with TRBD2. The CDR3 has 15 amino acids. V lost 5 bases, J lost 4 bases, and 4 bases stayed unmatched. Germline V CDR1 and CDR2: SGHTA, FQGNSA. The CDR3 DNA follows: TGTGCCAGCAGCCGGACTAGCGGGGTGGCAGATACGCAGTATTTT. It codes for CASSRTSGVADTQYF.

In this sample, this clonotype turned up a few times. J is TRBJ2-5 and V is TRBV20-1; TRBD2 matches at 9 bases. Germline V gene sequence: CDR1 DFQATT, CDR2 SNEGSKA (reference sequence). J was trimmed by 2 bases and V by 4 bases; bases with no gene match: 5. The CDR3 totals 14 residues. The CDR3 DNA reads TGCAGTGCTAACCTAGCGGGGCTACAAGAGACCCAGTACTTC. This translates into CSANLAGLQETQYF.

V usage is TRBV10-3 and J usage is TRBJ2-3; 10 nucleotides align to TRBD2. The CDR3 spans 18 residues. Germline-derived CDR1 and CDR2 are ENHRY and SYGVKD. Germline trimming cut 6 bases from V and 1 base from J; bases unmatched to any gene: 13. Here the CDR3 DNA reads TGTGCCATCAGCCTTCTAGCGGGGGTCCTCGAGGGCACAGATACGCAGTATTTT. Translated: CAISLLAGVLEGTDTQYF.

This clonotype was observed a handful of times. This chain joins TRBV25-1 and TRBJ1-2; D gene unclear. Trimming took off 6 bases at V and 1 base at J, with 12 bases between the two ends. Germline CDR1 MGHDK, CDR2 SYGVNS. The CDR3 is made up of 14 amino acids. The CDR3 sequence: CASSDVGNNYGYTF. The CDR3 DNA follows: TGTGCCAGCAGCGATGTGGGCAATAACTATGGCTACACCTTC.

The chain uses TRBV28 and TRBJ2-7; TRBD2 agrees at 7 bases. V lost 2 bases and J lost 3; bases outside the gene matches: 4. Germline V gene data show CDR1 as MDHEN and CDR2 as SYDVKM. The CDR3 consists of 14 residues. CDR3 nucleotides: TGTGCCAGCAGTTTAACGGGAGGCGACTACGAGCAGTACTTC. This codes for CASSLTGGDYEQYF.

This clonotype was picked up many times. J is TRBJ1-5 and V is TRBV11-1; weak D call: TRBD1 (5 bases). From germline, CDR1 is SGHAT and CDR2 FQDESV (reference sequence). This CDR3 spans 18 amino acids. V lost 5 bases, J lost 4 bases, and 24 bases lay in between. CDR3 region: CASSPGTALGSRNQPQHF. The DNA of the CDR3 is TGTGCCAGCAGCCCAGGGACCGCGCTCGGGTCTAGGAATCAGCCCCAGCATTTT.

This clonotype was recorded many times. The rearrangement uses TRBV15 and TRBJ1-5, with 12 nucleotides matching TRBD1. The germline V gene has CDR1 LNHNV and CDR2 YYDKDF (reference sequence). The CDR3 has 17 residues. Trimming took 3 bases from V and 8 from J; bases not matched to a gene: 11. The DNA for the CDR3 is TGTGCCACCAGCAGTTCCTCTCCGGGACAGGGGGCCAAGCCCCAGCATTTT. This codes for CATSSSSPGQGAKPQHF.

CDR3 coding DNA: TGTGCCAGCAGTTATAATGGGGGGCAGGGTTATGGCTACACCTTC. This gives the protein CASSYNGGQGYGYTF. The rearrangement joins TRBV6-5 to TRBJ1-2; D is possibly TRBD1 (6 bases). Deletions cut 3 bases from V and 5 bases from J, with 16 bases between. Germline V gene sequence: CDR1 MNHEY, CDR2 SVGAGI. The CDR3 is made up of 15 amino acids.

The gene calls are TRBV5-1 and TRBJ2-3; maybe TRBD2 (6 bases). The CDR3 is made up of 15 amino acids. CDR1 is SGHRS, CDR2 YFSETQ, per germline. V was pared by 1 base and J by 0 bases, with 9 bases between. The CDR3 bases are TGCGCCAGCAGCTTGATGGGGACTAGCACAGATACGCAGTATTTT. Its translation is CASSLMGTSTDTQYF.

This clonotype was counted ten times or more. The J gene is TRBJ2-5, the V gene TRBV12-3 or TRBV12-4; TRBD1 matches at 11 bases. V dropped 4 bases and J dropped 4; count of bases not matched to a gene: 2. The CDR3 spans 14 residues. This CDR3 is CASSWTGGSETQYF. CDR3 bases: TGTGCCAGCAGTTGGACAGGGGGCTCAGAGACCCAGTACTTC.

J is TRBJ2-3 and V is TRBV12-3 or TRBV12-4; D may be TRBD2 (6 bases). V was trimmed by 6 bases and J by 2 bases, leaving 15 bases between them. The CDR3 length is 15 residues. The CDR3 is CASSPHRLDTDTQYF. The CDR3 nucleotides are TGTGCCAGCAGCCCACATAGACTAGACACAGATACGCAGTATTTT.

The sample holds a few counts of this clonotype. V usage is TRBV28 and J usage is TRBJ2-5; D gene uncertain. The V end lost 5 bases, the J end lost 1 base, and 8 bases lay between the germline ends. The CDR3 is 13 amino acids. Germline V gives CDR1 MDHEN, CDR2 SYDVKM. The DNA for the CDR3 is TGTGCCAGCAGTGACAAGATCCAAGAGACCCAGTACTTC. As protein: CASSDKIQETQYF.

V usage is TRBV4-1 and J usage is TRBJ2-1; the D is unclear. Looked up from germline, CDR1 is MGHRA and CDR2 is YSYEKL. CDR3 length equals 15 residues. Trimming took off 3 bases at V and 7 bases at J, with 16 bases between the two ends. This CDR3 reads CASSQLVRAENEQFF. The CDR3 DNA reads TGCGCCAGCAGCCAGCTAGTAAGGGCGGAGAATGAGCAGTTCTTC.

This clonotype came up many times. The V gene is TRBV4-2, the J gene TRBJ2-7; no clear D. V was shortened by 3 bases and J by 2 bases, with 8 bases between the two germline ends. The CDR3 loop spans 13 amino acids. The germline V gene encodes CDR1 LGHNA and CDR2 YNFKEQ. The CDR3 DNA reads as TGTGCCAGCAGCCAGGGATCAACCTACGAGCAGTACTTC. It specifies CASSQGSTYEQYF.

This clonotype has a handful of counts. The V call is TRBV7-3, the J call TRBJ2-1; D assignment may be TRBD1 or TRBD2 (7 bases each). V lost 3 bases, J lost 4 bases, and 13 bases lay in between. This CDR3 spans 15 amino acids. Germline CDR1 is SGHTA and CDR2 is FQGTGA. The CDR3 DNA reads as TGTGCCAGCAGCTTCTCCCAGGGGGGGTACAATGAGCAGTTCTTC. Protein sequence: CASSFSQGGYNEQFF. Together with reference TRBV7-3 and TRBJ2-1, the CDR3 gives the full variable domain: GAGVSQTPSNKVTEKGKYVELRCDPISGHTALYWYRQSLGQGPEFLIYFQGTGAADDSGLPNDRFFAVRPEGSVSTLKIQRTERGDSAVYLCASSFSQGGYNEQFFGPGTRLTVL.

Many counts were recorded for this clonotype. The V call is TRBV5-1, the J call TRBJ1-5; D ambiguous. This CDR3 contains 16 residues. CDR1 and CDR2 from the germline V gene are SGHRS and YFSETQ. The germline V and J ends were trimmed by 6 bases and 2 bases, with 18 bases remaining between them. The CDR3 DNA follows: TGCGCCAGCAACGACACCCCGGGGAATTGCAATCAGCCCCAGCATTTT. Residues: CASNDTPGNCNQPQHF.

The genes are TRBV7-2 and TRBJ2-2; TRBD2 aligns across 8 bases. Unmatched junction bases numbered 9, after V lost 5 bases and J lost 7 bases. This CDR3 contains 15 residues. Germline V gene lookup returns CDR1 SGHTA and CDR2 FQGNSA. The DNA for the CDR3 is TGTGCCAGCAGCCTTGGACTAGCCTCTAACGGGGAGCTGTTTTTT. This codes for CASSLGLASNGELFF.

A few counts support this clonotype. V is TRBV12-3 or TRBV12-4 and J is TRBJ2-5; TRBD2 might be the D (6 bases). Trimming cost V 1 base and J 5 bases, with 14 bases left between them. The CDR3 has 15 amino acids. The DNA of the CDR3 is TGTGCCAGCAGTTTAGTTGGAGGGCGGCTGGAGACCCAGTACTTC. Residues: CASSLVGGRLETQYF.